The 2 T cell receptor beta chains below were found in one sample sequenced in a study of cytomegalovirus exposure and HLA in healthy donors. PCR used 60 Vbeta primers and 13 Jbeta primers. Here immunoSEQ multiplex PCR was the method, and the copy in TCRdb shows in-frame clones only, minus some. The table shows 120,000 to 150,000 clones, with 60% to 80% occurring only once. The material sequenced was PBMCs. The receptors here all came from a woman between 25 and 40 years old in good health and CMV-seronegative.

The chain is built from TRBV10-3 and TRBJ1-2, with TRBD1 matching over 9 bases. Trimming cost V 1 base and J 8 bases; bases outside gene matches: 8. The CDR3 contains 15 residues. Germline CDR1 is ENHRY and CDR2 is SYGVKD. This CDR3 reads CAISEWGGQGDGYTF. The CDR3 DNA reads TGTGCCATCAGTGAGTGGGGGGGACAGGGAGACGGCTACACCTTC.

The sample holds a few counts of this clone. V and J are TRBV4-1 and TRBJ1-4, with D possibly TRBD1 on 5 matching bases. Trimming stripped 3 bases from V and 13 bases from J, with 18 bases between. The CDR3 is 14 residues long. Germline lookup yields CDR1 MGHRA and CDR2 YSYEKL. The CDR3 sequence: CASSQAMRQRGLFF. The CDR3 nucleotides are TGCGCCAGCAGCCAGGCGATGAGACAGCGAGGACTGTTTTTT.